These T cell receptor beta chains were read from a single sample in a study of OX40 agonist ivuxolimab in advanced cancers. Some clones are missing from TCRdb's copy, which holds only in-frame ones; the method was immunoSEQ multiplex PCR. The repertoire holds some 70,000 clones, less than 90% seen once, with 2% to 2.5% in the top ten. Here the sequenced sample was CD4+ or CD8+ T cells sorted from blood, taken in a trial of the OX40 agonist ivuxolimab. Receptor source: an adult with an advanced solid tumor such as melanoma, head and neck, liver or kidney cancer. Each CDR3 is given with its conserved first and last residue. D genes are given only for firm matches. Clone size, where shown, is once, few, many, or a class for clones that have expanded.

d_gene | abundance | j_gene | v_gene | CDR3aa | CDR3nt
. | . | TRBJ1-1 | TRBV7-2 | CASSLENPGPNTEAFF | TGTGCCAGCAGCTTAGAGAACCCGGGCCCTAACACTGAAGCTTTCTTT
TRBD2 | . | TRBJ2-3 | TRBV14 | CASSQALSGGTDTQYF | TGTGCCAGCAGCCAAGCCTTAAGCGGGGGCACAGATACGCAGTATTTT
. | . | TRBJ1-1 | TRBV9 | CASSVATGWDTEAFF | TGTGCCAGCAGCGTAGCCACAGGCTGGGACACTGAAGCTTTCTTT
. | . | TRBJ1-5 | TRBV5-1 | CASSLDGYSNQPQHF | TGCGCCAGCAGCTTGGATGGGTATAGCAATCAGCCCCAGCATTTT
. | . | TRBJ2-2 | TRBV7-9 | CASTERRQNFGELFF | TGTGCCAGCACCGAACGTCGGCAGAACTTCGGGGAGCTGTTTTTT
. | . | TRBJ2-1 | TRBV21-1 | CASSKVRRELEGPINEQFF | TGTGCCAGCAGCAAAGTTAGGCGGGAGCTAGAGGGGCCTATTAATGAGCAGTTCTTC
. | . | TRBJ2-6 | TRBV28 | CASGTFQTSYSGANVLTF | TGTGCCAGCGGGACCTTTCAAACCTCTTACTCTGGGGCCAACGTCCTGACTTTC
TRBD1 | . | TRBJ1-5 | TRBV7-2 | CASSQDRGQGQPQHF | TGTGCCAGCAGTCAAGACAGGGGCCAAGGGCAGCCCCAGCATTTT
TRBD1 | . | TRBJ1-3 | TRBV11-2 | CASSRGGQGGNTIYF | TGTGCCAGCAGCCGAGGGGGACAGGGCGGAAACACCATATATTTT
. | . | TRBJ2-3 | TRBV18 | CASSKTSSGALDTQYF | TGTGCCAGCTCTAAGACCTCCAGTGGGGCCCTAGATACGCAGTATTTT
TRBD2 | once | TRBJ2-7 | TRBV7-6 | CASSSTSGRTYEQYF | TGTGCCAGCAGCTCCACTAGCGGGAGGACTTACGAGCAGTACTTC
TRBD1 | . | TRBJ2-5 | TRBV28 | CASRGTVMQETQYF | TGTGCCAGCAGGGGGACAGTGATGCAAGAGACCCAGTACTTC
. | . | TRBJ1-5 | TRBV28 | CASSRPGSRPQHF | TGTGCCAGCAGTCGACCGGGCTCTCGGCCCCAGCATTTT
TRBD2 | . | TRBJ2-5 | TRBV14 | CASSRGTSGGNQETQYF | TGTGCCAGCAGCCGGGGGACTAGCGGGGGGAACCAAGAGACCCAGTACTTC
TRBD1 | . | TRBJ1-1 | TRBV7-8 | CASSPGQGRTEAFF | TGTGCCAGCAGCCCCGGACAGGGTAGGACTGAAGCTTTCTTT
. | . | TRBJ2-3 | TRBV14 | CASSQVRESTQYF | TGTGCCAGCAGCCAAGTAAGGGAAAGTACGCAGTATTTT
. | . | TRBJ2-7 | TRBV7-2 | CASSLGQGSVYF | TGTGCCAGCAGCTTAGGCCAGGGATCCGTTTACTTC
. | . | TRBJ2-2 | TRBV9 | CASSLRTEAGELFF | TGTGCCAGCAGCCTTCGGACAGAGGCCGGGGAGCTGTTTTTT
. | . | TRBJ2-3 | TRBV30 | CAWGVADTQYF | TGTGCCTGGGGGGTAGCAGATACGCAGTATTTT
TRBD1 | . | TRBJ1-5 | TRBV7-8 | CASSLLRTGNQPQHF | TGTGCCAGCAGCTTACTCAGGACAGGGAATCAGCCCCAGCATTTT
. | . | TRBJ2-3 | TRBV7-2 | CASSSQSGTDTQYF | TGTGCCAGCAGCTCACAAAGCGGAACAGATACGCAGTATTTT
. | . | TRBJ1-5 | TRBV14 | CASSQGRDQPQHF | TGTGCCAGCAGCCAGGGACGGGATCAGCCCCAGCATTTT
TRBD2 | . | TRBJ2-1 | TRBV5-1 | CASSLALAGGPSSYNEQFF | TGCGCCAGCAGCTTGGCTCTGGCGGGGGGTCCAAGCTCCTACAATGAGCAGTTCTTC
. | . | TRBJ2-1 | TRBV7-2 | CASSLGEASARGNEQFF | TGTGCCAGCAGCTTAGGAGAGGCTAGCGCCCGGGGAAATGAGCAGTTCTTC
. | . | TRBJ2-7 | TRBV11-2 | CASSFGGASSYEQYF | TGTGCCAGCAGCTTTGGGGGGGCGAGCTCCTACGAGCAGTACTTC
. | . | TRBJ2-7 | TRBV9 | CASSVGDRGYEQYF | TGTGCCAGCAGCGTCGGGGACCGGGGGTACGAGCAGTACTTC
TRBD2 | . | TRBJ2-1 | TRBV5-4 | CASSSGSLAGGSNEQFF | TGTGCCAGCAGCTCCGGGTCCTTGGCGGGGGGTAGCAATGAGCAGTTCTTC
TRBD1 | once | TRBJ2-7 | TRBV7-3 | CASSFDRGLSYEQYF | TGTGCCAGCAGCTTTGACAGGGGGCTATCCTACGAGCAGTACTTC
. | few | TRBJ2-1 | TRBV19 | CASSISRLTASRDNEQFF | TGTGCCAGTAGTATATCGAGACTGACGGCGTCCAGGGACAATGAGCAGTTCTTC
. | . | TRBJ1-6 | TRBV4-1 | CASSQGWSYNSPLHF | TGCGCCAGCAGCCAAGGATGGTCCTATAATTCACCCCTCCACTTT
TRBD2 | . | TRBJ2-1 | TRBV7-3 | CASSSSLAGVLFF | TGTGCCAGCAGCTCATCCCTAGCGGGGGTTTTGTTCTTC
TRBD1 | . | TRBJ2-1 | TRBV5-4 | CASSFGTAVFNEQFF | TGTGCCAGCAGCTTCGGGACAGCTGTCTTCAATGAGCAGTTCTTC
TRBD2 | . | TRBJ2-7 | TRBV9 | CASSVGFSGGSYEQYF | TGTGCCAGCAGCGTAGGCTTTAGCGGGGGGAGCTACGAGCAGTACTTC
. | . | TRBJ1-1 | TRBV6-5 | CASSYQRNTEAFF | TGTGCCAGCAGTTATCAGCGGAACACTGAAGCTTTCTTT